The clone carrying this T cell receptor beta chain has just one count. This sample is drawn from a study of blood T cell repertoires in COVID-19. About the research overall: COVID-19 samples collected from the United States, Italy and Spain covered acute and convalescent phases. The analysed material was cDNA or gDNA that came from T cells, B-cell-depleted T cells, or PBMCs.

The CDR3 contains 14 residues. Trimming took off 0 bases at V and 8 bases at J, with 13 bases between the two ends. The V gene's germline CDR1 is MNHNY and CDR2 SVGAGI (reference sequence). As handled by the study authors: The assay estimated nucleated cells by amplifying reference gene primers. Libraries were prepared by immunoSEQ multiplex PCR; TCRdb keeps only in-frame clonotypes and omits some of them. V, J and clone size are taken as reported in that table, and D and trimming were inferred from the DNA itself. The data show about 150,000 clones, around 88% seen once. The material sequenced was peripheral blood. This chain joins TRBV6-6 and TRBJ1-1; no reliable D call. This TCR derives from a human donor in a cohort sampled during active COVID-19. This CDR3 reads CASSYSRGSLEAFF. The CDR3 DNA follows: TGTGCCAGCAGTTACTCCCGAGGGTCACTAGAAGCTTTCTTT.